The rows below give T cell receptor beta chains drawn from one sample of a study of response to subunit inactivated influenza vaccine. TCRdb recomputed calls from the RT-PCR reads with MiXCR, one row per CDR3 protein. This sample has some 500,000 distinct CDR3 sequences, with less than 30% found just once. The sequencing here drew on CD4+ T cells sorted from PBMCs, taken approximately 5 days after vaccination. The origin of the receptors is a man in his fifties or sixties who received an inactivated influenza vaccine. The CDR3 runs from the conserved cysteine through the conserved F or W. D genes are given only for firm matches. Clone size appears in some rows only: once, few, many, or a class for an expanded clone.

TRBJ1-3	TRBV12-3/TRBV12-4	few	.	TGTGCCAGCAGTTTCCCCGGAAACACCATATATTTT	CASSFPGNTIYF
TRBJ2-7	TRBV20-1	.	.	TGCAGTGCTGTGCGGGACAGCTTCTTTGGACCCCTGGGGGGGGAGCAGTACTTC	CSAVRDSFFGPLGGEQYF
TRBJ2-2	TRBV30	.	.	TGTGCCTGGAGGCTAGCCGCCGGGGAGCTGTTTTTT	CAWRLAAGELFF
TRBJ2-2	TRBV9	.	TRBD2	TGTGCCAGCACTCGACTAGCGGAGAACACCGGGGAGCTGTTTTTT	CASTRLAENTGELFF
TRBJ1-4	TRBV27	.	TRBD1	TGTGCCAGCAGTGCTTCCGGTGGGACAGGGGCAACTAATGAAAAACTGTTTTTT	CASSASGGTGATNEKLFF
TRBJ2-3	TRBV20-1	.	.	TGCAGTGGCTACCCTAACACAGATACGCAGTATTTT	CSGYPNTDTQYF
TRBJ2-7	TRBV6-1	few	TRBD2	TGTGCCAGCAGGCAAGCGGGGAAATACGAGCAGTACTTC	CASRQAGKYEQYF
TRBJ2-7	TRBV20-1	.	.	TGCAGTGCTAGAGATCGGGCAAGATACGACGAGCAGTACTTC	CSARDRARYDEQYF
TRBJ2-7	TRBV5-6	many	TRBD1	TGTGCCAGCAGCTACTCCCCCGGGACAGGGGTAGTGCAGTACTTC	CASSYSPGTGVVQYF
TRBJ2-6	TRBV10-1	.	.	TGCGCCAGCAGTGACCCAGGCTCTGGGGCCAACGTCCTGACTTTC	CASSDPGSGANVLTF
TRBJ2-1	TRBV6-5	.	TRBD2	TGTGCCAGCAGATTAGCGGGGGGGGCCACCAATGAGCAGTTCTTC	CASRLAGGATNEQFF
TRBJ2-1	TRBV24-1	.	TRBD1	TGTGCCACCATCTCGGGACAGGGCTACAATGAGCAGTTCTTC	CATISGQGYNEQFF
TRBJ2-2	TRBV20-1	.	.	TGCAGTGCGGGGGGACAGACGAACACCGGGGAGCTGTTTTTT	CSAGGQTNTGELFF
TRBJ2-1	TRBV3-1	.	TRBD2	TGTGCCAGCCAGTCTAGCGGGGGCTATCGGTTCTTC	CASQSSGGYRFF
TRBJ2-7	TRBV20-1	.	.	TGCAGTGCTAGAGACCCGGGGGCCTACGAGCAGTACTTC	CSARDPGAYEQYF
TRBJ1-1	TRBV12-3/TRBV12-4	.	TRBD1	TGTGCCAGCAGATACGCACAGGGGAGAGGCACTGAAGCTTTCTTT	CASRYAQGRGTEAFF
TRBJ1-1	TRBV9	many	TRBD1	TGTGCCAGCAGCCCGAGAGGGACAGCAACCACTGAAGCTTTCTTT	CASSPRGTATTEAFF
TRBJ1-3	TRBV9	once	.	TGTGCCAGCAGCGTAGGAGGGACCGTCGCTGGAAACACCATATATTTT	CASSVGGTVAGNTIYF
TRBJ1-5	TRBV5-6	.	.	TGTGCCAGCAGCTTCTCGCAGGGAGGCAGCAATCAGCCCCAGCATTTT	CASSFSQGGSNQPQHF
TRBJ1-3	TRBV20-1	.	.	TGCAGTGCTTTCAGGGGCCGGAGCTCTGGAAACACCATATATTTT	CSAFRGRSSGNTIYF
TRBJ2-7	TRBV20-1	many	.	TGCAGTGCTCGACCTAGCAAGACCTACGAGCAGTACTTC	CSARPSKTYEQYF
TRBJ1-5	TRBV6-1	many	TRBD1	TGTGCCAGCAGTCCGGACAGGGGCCTAGTGGGCAATCAGCCCCAGCATTTT	CASSPDRGLVGNQPQHF
TRBJ2-2	TRBV9	.	.	TGTGCCAGCAGCCCAGAAGGCTGGGCCGGGGAGCTGTTTTTT	CASSPEGWAGELFF
TRBJ1-6	TRBV18	few	.	TGTGCCAGCTCACCAGGGGGCTCAGATTCACCCCTCCACTTT	CASSPGGSDSPLHF
TRBJ1-1	TRBV20-1	.	.	TGCAGTGCTAGAGTCACAGGGAGATGGATGAACACTGAAGCTTTCTTT	CSARVTGRWMNTEAFF
TRBJ2-5	TRBV11-2	.	TRBD2	TGTGCCAGCAGTGCTGGACTAGCGGGGGGAAACTTCCAAGAGACCCAGTACTTC	CASSAGLAGGNFQETQYF
TRBJ2-3	TRBV6-2/TRBV6-3	.	TRBD2	TGTGCCAGCAGCTATGAGCGGGGTACGCAGTATTTT	CASSYERGTQYF
TRBJ2-7	TRBV5-1	few	TRBD1	TGCGCCAGCAGCTTCCTGGGACAGTCCTACGAGCAGTACTTC	CASSFLGQSYEQYF
TRBJ1-3	TRBV20-1	few	.	TGCAGTGCTAGAGATTATGAGGGGGGTATGAACACCATATATTTT	CSARDYEGGMNTIYF
TRBJ2-3	TRBV10-3	.	.	TGTGCCATCGCAGCTAGCACAGATACGCAGTATTTT	CAIAASTDTQYF
TRBJ2-1	TRBV7-2	.	.	TGTGCCAGCAGCTCCACCGGGACCATCTACAATGAGCAGTTCTTC	CASSSTGTIYNEQFF
TRBJ2-1	TRBV20-1	few	TRBD2	TGCAGTGCTCGACTAGCGGGAGACCCTTACAATGAGCAGTTCTTC	CSARLAGDPYNEQFF
TRBJ2-2	TRBV4-3	.	.	TGCGCCAGCAGCCTGGACACCACGAACACCGGGGAGCTGTTTTTT	CASSLDTTNTGELFF
TRBJ2-7	TRBV28	.	.	TGTGCCAGCAGTTCCTCCTCCTCGCGCTTCGAGCAGTACTTC	CASSSSSSRFEQYF
TRBJ2-3	TRBV4-1	.	.	TGCGCCAGCAGCCAAGATCCTAGGGACCGCACAGATACGCAGTATTTT	CASSQDPRDRTDTQYF
TRBJ1-5	TRBV20-1	.	TRBD1	TGCAGTGCTCCGACAGGGTGGGCTCAGCCCCAGCATTTT	CSAPTGWAQPQHF
TRBJ1-6	TRBV20-1	.	.	TGCAGTGCTGGGACCCCGGGCTACAATTCACCCCTCCACTTT	CSAGTPGYNSPLHF
TRBJ1-6	TRBV2	.	.	TGTGCCAGCAGTGGGGGGTCTTATAATTCACCCCTCCACTTT	CASSGGSYNSPLHF
TRBJ1-2	TRBV7-2	.	.	TGTGCCAGCAGCGCCAAAACAGGTTCCGGCTACACCTTC	CASSAKTGSGYTF
TRBJ2-5	TRBV20-1	.	.	TGCAGTGCCACAGGGACCAACGGGGTGGAGACCCAGTACTTC	CSATGTNGVETQYF
TRBJ2-1	TRBV5-1	few	TRBD2	TGCGCCAGCGCTTGGGAGGGTGAGCAGTTCTTC	CASAWEGEQFF
TRBJ1-2	TRBV12-3/TRBV12-4	many	.	TGTGCCAGCAGTTTAAGCGCAGGGAGGCATGGCTACACCTTC	CASSLSAGRHGYTF
TRBJ2-2	TRBV28	many	.	TGCGCCAGCAGTCTCCAGGGCTCCGGGGAGCTGTTTTTT	CASSLQGSGELFF
TRBJ2-1	TRBV10-3	few	TRBD1	TGTGCCATCAGTGTGGCAGCCGGGACAGGCGCCAATGAGCAGTTCTTC	CAISVAAGTGANEQFF
TRBJ2-2	TRBV7-8	many	.	TGTGCCAGCAGCTTAGGGCCCGCCGGGGAGCTGTTTTTT	CASSLGPAGELFF
TRBJ2-7	TRBV6-2/TRBV6-3	few	.	TGTGCCAGCAGTTACGAGCGGACGCAGTACTTC	CASSYERTQYF
TRBJ2-3	TRBV5-1	.	.	TGCGCCAGCAGCTTTTCGAAAACCTCCACAGATACGCAGTATTTT	CASSFSKTSTDTQYF
TRBJ2-4	TRBV28	few	TRBD2	TGTGCCAGCAGCACTAGCGGGGGCCTTTTAAACATTCAGTACTTC	CASSTSGGLLNIQYF
TRBJ2-1	TRBV12-3/TRBV12-4	.	.	TGTGCCATCAGCCCGGACTACCGGAATGAGCAGTTCTTC	CAISPDYRNEQFF
TRBJ2-7	TRBV7-2	many	.	TGTGCCAGCAGCTTAGCGAGAACGGGCTACGAGCAGTACTTC	CASSLARTGYEQYF
TRBJ2-3	TRBV6-1	.	.	TGTGCCAGCAGACAGGGATTGAGGGCAGATACGCAGTATTTT	CASRQGLRADTQYF
TRBJ2-2	TRBV9	few	.	TGTGCCAGCAGCGTAGCGGGGGTGAACACCGGGGAGCTGTTTTTT	CASSVAGVNTGELFF
TRBJ2-5	TRBV7-2	.	.	TGTGCCAGCAGCTTAGGTCTAGGGACAGAGACCCAGTACTTC	CASSLGLGTETQYF
TRBJ2-5	TRBV5-1	.	.	TGCGCCAGCAGCTTGGCCGGAGGGTTTGAGCGAGAGACCCAGTACTTC	CASSLAGGFERETQYF
TRBJ2-2	TRBV15	.	.	TGTGCCACCAGCAGAGGAACAGCGAACACCGGGGAGCTGTTTTTT	CATSRGTANTGELFF
TRBJ2-1	TRBV12-3/TRBV12-4	few	.	TGTGCCAGCAGCCGAGGCCATAGCGGCAACAATGAGCAGTTCTTC	CASSRGHSGNNEQFF
TRBJ2-7	TRBV4-3	.	.	TGCGCCAGCAGCCAAGATCTAACTGATGCTTACGAGCAGTACTTC	CASSQDLTDAYEQYF
TRBJ2-1	TRBV20-1	few	.	TGCAGTGCTAGCGGGAGCGGAAGCTACAATGAGCAGTTCTTC	CSASGSGSYNEQFF
TRBJ1-2	TRBV29-1	once	.	TGCAGCGTTGGTCCGACGGGACCTAACTATGGCTACACCTTC	CSVGPTGPNYGYTF
TRBJ2-3	TRBV20-1	.	.	TGCAGTGCTAGACCCGGTTCGAACTCCGCAGATACGCAGTATTTT	CSARPGSNSADTQYF